The clone carrying this T cell receptor beta chain came up once. In the authors' workflow: For nucleated cells, counts were estimated from reference gene primer amplification. The repertoire was sequenced with immunoSEQ multiplex PCR; TCRdb's copy has only in-frame clones and lacks some. V and J calls and clone size are as listed in that table; D and trimming were resolved from the DNA. The sample consists of about 250,000 clones, more than 70% of them appearing once. This specimen comes from a study of blood T cell repertoires in COVID-19. Study-wide background: Some COVID-19 samples were acute and others convalescent; all came from the United States, Italy and Spain. T cells, B-cell-depleted T cells, or PBMCs provided the cDNA or gDNA that served as material.

The CDR3 has 18 amino acids. V lost 2 bases and J lost 3; bases outside the gene matches: 11. Per the germline V gene, CDR1 is KGHDR and CDR2 is SFDVKD. This TCR derives from a man older than 75 with acute or convalescent COVID-19. The sequenced material came from peripheral blood. V is TRBV24-1 and J is TRBJ1-5, with 8 nucleotides matching TRBD1. The CDR3 nucleotides read TGTGCCACCAGTGATTCGAGGACAGGGAAAGGGTCCAATCAGCCCCAGCATTTT. Its translation is CATSDSRTGKGSNQPQHF.